What follows describes a single T cell receptor (beta chain). The target antigen is unknown. This sample was included in a study of cytomegalovirus exposure and HLA in healthy donors. Across the study: Early released data had about 85 million unique TCRs, all coming from HLA-typed donors. Overall study findings and caveats: Despite most TCR sequences being rare, some public TCRs occurred in many donors. A link between a missense DCLRE1C variant and TCR beta V- and J-gene trimming emerged from a later analysis.

Primers included in the PCR were 60 Vbeta and 13 Jbeta primers. TCRdb's table, derived via immunoSEQ multiplex PCR, lists solely in-frame clones and lacks some. Of approximately 140,000 clones listed, around 79% are singletons. The source material was PBMCs. This TCR derives from a man younger than 35 in good health and CMV-seronegative.

CDR3 coding DNA: TGTGCCAGCAGCTCGGACAGACACACCGGGGAGCTGTTTTTT. As protein: CASSSDRHTGELFF. The J gene is TRBJ2-2, the V gene TRBV5-4; a weak D match, TRBD1 (6 bases). The germline V gene has CDR1 SGHNT and CDR2 YYREEE (reference sequence). The CDR3 runs 14 residues. V lost 3 bases, J lost 3 bases, and 9 bases lay in between.